The present T cell receptor beta chain was sequenced within a study of Graves' ophthalmopathy and Graves' hyperthyroidism. CDR1 is SGHTA and CDR2 is FQGTGA in the germline V gene. V lost 5 bases, J lost 5 bases, and 6 bases stayed unmatched. The CDR3 length is 14 residues. This clonotype was detected ten times or more. Moderately to severely active ophthalmopathy under 3 months, CAS at least 3, NOSPECS at least 4. The study excluded patients with other autoimmune diseases, uncontrolled infections, pregnancy or lactation. PBMCs were density-gradient isolated from approximately 9.8 ml fresh blood. RNA transcripts yielded amplified TCR beta CDR3 regions. The workflow started with a first-round RT-PCR run with HTBI primers and then moved on to a second-round multiplex PCR. MiXCR, applied by TCRdb to the multiplex PCR reads, yields one record per CDR3 protein. The table includes approximately 210,000 distinct CDR3 sequences, roughly a fifth detected once.

This receptor was obtained from a woman between 50 and 59 years old with Graves' ophthalmopathy. The source material was peripheral blood. The V call is TRBV7-3, the J call TRBJ2-7, with 10 bases identical to TRBD1. The CDR3 here is CASSVRQGANEQYF. DNA for the CDR3: TGTGCCAGCAGCGTAAGACAGGGGGCGAACGAGCAGTACTTC.